These T cell receptor beta chains were read from a single sample in a study of long-term antiretroviral therapy in people with HIV. Clones were sequenced by immunoSEQ multiplex PCR, and TCRdb holds only the in-frame ones, with some missing. The table has about 33,000 clones, 95% to 97% seen once. Specimen: unsorted PBMCs, collected 6.6 years after starting antiretroviral therapy. The receptors were gathered from a young man with HIV. CDR3s include the opening cysteine and the closing phenylalanine or tryptophan. A D gene is named only where the DNA matches it firmly. Some rows mark clone size as missing; the rest say once, few, many or name a class of expanded clone.

>TRBJ2-1|TRBD1|TRBV7-9|12|-
TGTGCCACCAGACAGGGGGAAAATGAGCAGTTCTTC
CATRQGENEQFF
>TRBJ2-7|-|TRBV7-2|14|once
TGTGCCAGCAGTACTGGGACCCGCGGGCTCGAGCAGTACTTC
CASSTGTRGLEQYF
>TRBJ1-1|-|TRBV19|14|once
TGTGCCATTTTTACTCTGACAGCCCTCACTGAAGCTTTCTTT
CAIFTLTALTEAFF
>TRBJ2-3|-|TRBV19|13|-
TGTGCCAGTAGTACCGTCCCGGGGGATACGCAGTATTTT
CASSTVPGDTQYF
>TRBJ2-2|TRBD2|TRBV19|15|-
TGTGCCAGCCTTAGCGGGAGGACGAACACCGGGGAGCTGTTTTTT
CASLSGRTNTGELFF
>TRBJ1-2|-|TRBV6-5|13|-
TGTGCCAGCAGTTACTCAAGGCTCTATGGCTACACCTTC
CASSYSRLYGYTF
>TRBJ1-5|TRBD1|TRBV6-5|14|-
TGTGCCAGCAGCCCCGGACAGGGGAATCAGCCCCAGCATTTT
CASSPGQGNQPQHF
>TRBJ1-5|-|TRBV19|15|-
TGTGCCAGTAGCCCAAAGGGAGGTGCCAATCAGCCCCAGCATTTT
CASSPKGGANQPQHF
>TRBJ2-7|-|TRBV11-2|15|-
TGTGCCAGCAGCTTAGAGTGGAGATTGCCCTACGAGCAGTACTTC
CASSLEWRLPYEQYF
>TRBJ2-7|-|TRBV6-5|13|-
TGTGCCAGCGGTCCGAAAGGCGCCTACGAGCAGTACTTC
CASGPKGAYEQYF
>TRBJ1-2|-|TRBV15|14|-
TGTGCCACCAGCGGTAATTATGACGGACGGGGCTACACCTTC
CATSGNYDGRGYTF
>TRBJ2-7|-|TRBV30|10|-
TGTGCCTACGACTCCTACGAGCAGTACTTC
CAYDSYEQYF
>TRBJ2-3|TRBD2|TRBV5-6|16|-
TGTGCCAGCAGCAATCTAGCGGGGGGGTTCACAGATACGCAGTATTTT
CASSNLAGGFTDTQYF
>TRBJ2-7|TRBD1|TRBV6-5|15|-
TGTGCCAGCAGTTTCGCGGGACAGGGAGAATACGAGCAGTACTTC
CASSFAGQGEYEQYF
>TRBJ2-7|-|TRBV5-5|15|-
TGTGCCAGCAGCGCCGGACGGAGCCACTCCTACGAGCAGTACTTC
CASSAGRSHSYEQYF
>TRBJ2-1|TRBD2|TRBV5-5|14|-
TGTGCCAGCAGCCCGACTAGCGGTTACAATGAGCAGTTCTTC
CASSPTSGYNEQFF
>TRBJ2-7|-|TRBV5-1|14|once
TGCGCCAGCAGCTTGGCCCCACCTTCCTACGAGCAGTACTTC
CASSLAPPSYEQYF
>TRBJ1-1|-|TRBV29-1|13|-
TGCAGCGTCCGGTTGGAGCTGGGGACTGAAGCTTTCTTT
CSVRLELGTEAFF
>TRBJ2-2|-|TRBV18|17|-
TGTGCCAGCTCACCTGGTATCGGCGGGGCGAACACCGGGGAGCTGTTTTTT
CASSPGIGGANTGELFF
>TRBJ1-2|-|TRBV4-1|11|once
TGCGCCAGCAGCGGACGTTATGGCTACACCTTC
CASSGRYGYTF
>TRBJ2-7|TRBD2|TRBV27|12|-
TGTGCCAGCAGTTTCGGGGGGGACGAGCAGTACTTC
CASSFGGDEQYF
>TRBJ1-5|TRBD1|TRBV19|13|few
TGTGCCAGTACGACAGGGGGAAATCAGCCCCAGCATTTT
CASTTGGNQPQHF
>TRBJ2-1|TRBD1|TRBV4-1|19|-
TGCGCCAGCAGCCAAGATAGGTCGGGACAGGGGGGGCGAGGGAATGAGCAGTTCTTC
CASSQDRSGQGGRGNEQFF
>TRBJ2-1|-|TRBV30|11|-
TGTGCCTGGAGTCAGGACAATGAGCAGTTCTTC
CAWSQDNEQFF
>TRBJ2-7|TRBD2|TRBV5-4|16|-
TGTGCCAGCAGCCCCCTAAGGACTAGCGGGGTGTACGAGCAGTACTTC
CASSPLRTSGVYEQYF
>TRBJ1-6|-|TRBV7-2|15|-
TGTGCCAGCAGCGCGCGGGACAAGAGGAATTCACCCCTCCACTTT
CASSARDKRNSPLHF
>TRBJ2-3|TRBD2|TRBV7-9|16|-
TGTGCCAGCAGCGCCCCACTAGCGGGGTACACAGATACGCAGTATTTT
CASSAPLAGYTDTQYF
>TRBJ1-2|TRBD1|TRBV19|12|-
TGTGCCATCTCTACAGGGGAAGATGGCTACACCTTC
CAISTGEDGYTF
>TRBJ2-1|-|TRBV7-2|13|-
TGTGCCAGCAGCTTCGGACTACTCAATGAGCAGTTCTTC
CASSFGLLNEQFF
>TRBJ2-7|TRBD2|TRBV27|15|-
TGTGCCAGCAGTTTATCGCTAGCGGTTTCCTACGAGCAGTACTTC
CASSLSLAVSYEQYF
>TRBJ1-3|-|TRBV5-6|14|-
TGTGCCAGCAGGCCCGGGACATTTGGAAACACCATATATTTT
CASRPGTFGNTIYF
>TRBJ1-5|TRBD1|TRBV2|14|-
TGTGCCAGCAATCCTCTCGACAGGGATCAGCCCCAGCATTTT
CASNPLDRDQPQHF
>TRBJ1-6|TRBD1|TRBV25-1|15|-
TGTGCCAGCAGTGCCCGGGACAGGGGAGATTCACCCCTCCACTTT
CASSARDRGDSPLHF
>TRBJ1-1|-|TRBV6-5|13|-
TGTGCCAGCAGTTCTACAGGAAACACTGAAGCTTTCTTT
CASSSTGNTEAFF
>TRBJ1-4|-|TRBV7-9|13|-
TGTGCCAGCAGCTTAGGCGTTAATGAAAAACTGTTTTTT
CASSLGVNEKLFF
>TRBJ2-3|TRBD2|TRBV9|16|-
TGTGCCAGCAGCCACCGGACTAGCGGGAGAGCGGATACGCAGTATTTT
CASSHRTSGRADTQYF
>TRBJ2-7|TRBD1|TRBV7-3|14|once
TGTGCCAGCAGCTTAAACAGGGGGTCGAGTGAGCAGTACTTC
CASSLNRGSSEQYF